Sequencing of this TCR beta chain was carried out in a study of blood T cell repertoires in COVID-19. The table came from immunoSEQ multiplex PCR; TCRdb's copy has only in-frame clones and leaves some out. The data contain 200,000 to 250,000 clones, around 84% of them singletons. Germline CDR1 and CDR2: LNHDA and SQIVND (reference sequence). The V segment lost 6 bases and the J segment 3 bases; nucleotides outside the gene matches: 10. CDR3 length equals 16 residues. The receptor comes from a woman aged 80 or over with active or convalescent COVID-19. This chain links TRBV19 with TRBJ1-3; 8 nucleotides line up with TRBD1. Sequenced material: peripheral blood. CDR3 nucleotide sequence: TGTGCCAGTAGCCCCATTAACAGGGGGAATGGAAACACCATATATTTT. Protein: CASSPINRGNGNTIYF.